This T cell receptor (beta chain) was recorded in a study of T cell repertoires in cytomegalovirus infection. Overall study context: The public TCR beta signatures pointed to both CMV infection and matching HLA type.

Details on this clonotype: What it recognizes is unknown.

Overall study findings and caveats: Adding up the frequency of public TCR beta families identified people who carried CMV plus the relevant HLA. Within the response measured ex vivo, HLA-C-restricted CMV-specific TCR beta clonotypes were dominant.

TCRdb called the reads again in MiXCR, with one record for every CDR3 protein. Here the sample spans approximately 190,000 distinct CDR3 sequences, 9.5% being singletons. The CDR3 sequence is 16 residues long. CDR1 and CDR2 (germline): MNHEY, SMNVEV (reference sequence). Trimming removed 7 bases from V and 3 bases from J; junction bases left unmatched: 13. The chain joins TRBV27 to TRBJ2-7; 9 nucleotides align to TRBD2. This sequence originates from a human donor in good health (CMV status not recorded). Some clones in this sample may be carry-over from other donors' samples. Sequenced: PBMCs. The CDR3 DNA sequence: TGTGCCAGCACCCCTCGGCTAGCGGGGCGACACTACGAGCAGTACTTC. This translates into CASTPRLAGRHYEQYF.